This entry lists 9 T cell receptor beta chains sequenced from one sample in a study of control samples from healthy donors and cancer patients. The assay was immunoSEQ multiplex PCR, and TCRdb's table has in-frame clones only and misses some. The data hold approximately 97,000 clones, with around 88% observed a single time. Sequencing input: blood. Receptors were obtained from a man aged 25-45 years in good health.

CDR3 sequence reads: CASSSPYTGELFF. Here the CDR3 DNA reads TGTGCCAGCAGTTCCCCCTACACCGGGGAGCTGTTTTTT. This rearrangement joins TRBV12-3 or TRBV12-4 to TRBJ2-2, with D uncertain. The ends were cut back, 4 bases at V and 3 bases at J, with 6 bases in the middle. CDR3 length: 13 residues.

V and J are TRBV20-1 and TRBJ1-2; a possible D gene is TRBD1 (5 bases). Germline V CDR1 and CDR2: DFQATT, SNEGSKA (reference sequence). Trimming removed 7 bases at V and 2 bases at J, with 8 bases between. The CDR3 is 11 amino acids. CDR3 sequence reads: CSGGRNYGYTF. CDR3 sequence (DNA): TGCAGTGGGGGCAGGAACTATGGCTACACCTTC.

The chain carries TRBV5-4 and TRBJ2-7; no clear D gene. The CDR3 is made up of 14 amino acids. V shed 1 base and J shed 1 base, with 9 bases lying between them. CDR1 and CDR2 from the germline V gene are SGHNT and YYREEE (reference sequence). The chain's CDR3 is CASSLRQKSYEQYF. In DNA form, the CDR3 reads TGTGCCAGCAGCTTGAGGCAGAAGTCCTACGAGCAGTACTTC.

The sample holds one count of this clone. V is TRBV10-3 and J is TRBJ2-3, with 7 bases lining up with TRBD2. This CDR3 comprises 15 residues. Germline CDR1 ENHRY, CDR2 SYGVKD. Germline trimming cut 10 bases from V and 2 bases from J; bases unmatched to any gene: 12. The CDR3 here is CATAGQAGYTDTQYF. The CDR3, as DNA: TGTGCCACCGCCGGCCAAGCGGGGTACACAGATACGCAGTATTTT.

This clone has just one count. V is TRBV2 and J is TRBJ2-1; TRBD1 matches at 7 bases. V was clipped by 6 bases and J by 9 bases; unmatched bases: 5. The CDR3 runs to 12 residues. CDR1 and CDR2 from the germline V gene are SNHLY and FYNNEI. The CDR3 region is CASSRQGTEQFF. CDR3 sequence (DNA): TGTGCCAGCAGCAGACAGGGAACTGAGCAGTTCTTC.

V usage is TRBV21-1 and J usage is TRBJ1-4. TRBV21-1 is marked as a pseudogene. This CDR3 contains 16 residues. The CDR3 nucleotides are TGTGCCAGCAGCAAAGTCGGAGAGCAAATTAATGAAAAACTGTTTTTT. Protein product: CASSKVGEQINEKLFF.

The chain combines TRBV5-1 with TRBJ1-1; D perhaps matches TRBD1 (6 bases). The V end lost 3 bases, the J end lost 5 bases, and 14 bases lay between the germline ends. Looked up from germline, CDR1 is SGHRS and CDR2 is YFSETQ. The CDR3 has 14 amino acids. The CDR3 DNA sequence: TGCGCCAGCAGCTCAGAGGCAGGGGAGACTGAAGCTTTCTTT. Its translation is CASSSEAGETEAFF.

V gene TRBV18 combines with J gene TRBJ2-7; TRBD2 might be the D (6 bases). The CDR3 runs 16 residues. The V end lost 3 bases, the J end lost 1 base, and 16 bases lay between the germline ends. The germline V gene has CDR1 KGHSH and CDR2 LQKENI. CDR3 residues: CASSPATGGVSYEQYF. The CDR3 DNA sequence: TGTGCCAGCTCACCCGCCACGGGCGGGGTGTCCTACGAGCAGTACTTC.

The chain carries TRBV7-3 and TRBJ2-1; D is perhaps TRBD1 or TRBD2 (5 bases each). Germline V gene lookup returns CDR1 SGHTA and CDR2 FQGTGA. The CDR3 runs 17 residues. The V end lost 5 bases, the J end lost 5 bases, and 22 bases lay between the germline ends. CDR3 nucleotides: TGTGCCAGCAGCCCCCGCGGGCGGGCCTGGGGCGACAATGAGCAGTTCTTC. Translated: CASSPRGRAWGDNEQFF.